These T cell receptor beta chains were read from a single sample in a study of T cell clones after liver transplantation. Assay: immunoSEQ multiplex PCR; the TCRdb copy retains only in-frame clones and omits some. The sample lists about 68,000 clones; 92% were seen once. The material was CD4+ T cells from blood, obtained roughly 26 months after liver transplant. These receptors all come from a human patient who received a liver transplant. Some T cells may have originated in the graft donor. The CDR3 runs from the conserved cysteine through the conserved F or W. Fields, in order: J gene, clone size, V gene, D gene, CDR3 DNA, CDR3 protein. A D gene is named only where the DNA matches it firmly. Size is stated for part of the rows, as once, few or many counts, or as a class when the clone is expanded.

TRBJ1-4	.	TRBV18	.	TGTGCCAGCTCACCGCCCGGGACACCATCTAATGAAAAACTGTTTTTT	CASSPPGTPSNEKLFF
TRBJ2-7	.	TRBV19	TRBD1	TGTGCCAGTAGTTTCCCGACAGGGGTGGGGTACGAGCAGTACTTC	CASSFPTGVGYEQYF
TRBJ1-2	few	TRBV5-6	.	TGTGCCAGCAGCTTGGTGGCAGGGCATGGCTACACCTTC	CASSLVAGHGYTF
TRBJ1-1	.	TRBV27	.	TGTGCCAGCAGTTTATTAGCGGGGGCCGGCACTGAAGCTTTCTTT	CASSLLAGAGTEAFF
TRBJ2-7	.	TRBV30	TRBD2	TGTGCCTGGAGTGTCCCGGGACTAGCCTACGAGCAGTACTTC	CAWSVPGLAYEQYF
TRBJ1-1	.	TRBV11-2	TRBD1	TGTGCCAGCAGCAAAACAGGGGGCTTCTCGACTGAAGCTTTCTTT	CASSKTGGFSTEAFF
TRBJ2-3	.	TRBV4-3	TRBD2	TGCGCCAGCAGCCAAGGCGGGAGGGACACAGATACGCAGTATTTT	CASSQGGRDTDTQYF
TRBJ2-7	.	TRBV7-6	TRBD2	TGTGCCAGCAGCTTAGGAGCGCTAGCGGGAGCCTACGAGCAGTACTTC	CASSLGALAGAYEQYF
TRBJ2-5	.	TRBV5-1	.	TGCGCCAGCAGCTTGGTCGTGGGCCAGGGTGAGACCCAGTACTTC	CASSLVVGQGETQYF
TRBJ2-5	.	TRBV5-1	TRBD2	TGCGCCAGCAGCTTGGGGAAACTTCAACTAGCGGGAGTCCAAGAGACCCAGTACTTC	CASSLGKLQLAGVQETQYF
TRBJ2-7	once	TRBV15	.	TGTGCCACCAGCAGATTTTCAGGCCCAGGCTCCTACGAGCAGTACTTC	CATSRFSGPGSYEQYF
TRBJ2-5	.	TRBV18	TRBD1	TGTGCCAGCTCACCACGTGTAGCAGGGGGTGGAGAGACCCAGTACTTC	CASSPRVAGGGETQYF
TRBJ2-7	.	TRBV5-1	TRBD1	TGCGCCAGCAGCGAAGGGACAGGGCGGTTGTACGAGCAGTACTTC	CASSEGTGRLYEQYF
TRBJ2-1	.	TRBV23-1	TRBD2	TGCGCCAGCAGTCCGGGACTAGCGGGATTAGGGAATGAGCAGTTCTTC	CASSPGLAGLGNEQFF
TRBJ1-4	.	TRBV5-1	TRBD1	TGCGCCAGCTCCTGGGGACAGGAGAATGAAAAACTGTTTTTT	CASSWGQENEKLFF
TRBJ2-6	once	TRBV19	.	TGTGCCAGTAGCTTCTCTGGGGCCAACGTCCTGACTTTC	CASSFSGANVLTF
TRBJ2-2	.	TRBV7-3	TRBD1	TGTGCCAGCAGCCGGACAGGGGGCGCGGAGGACACCGGGGAGCTGTTTTTT	CASSRTGGAEDTGELFF
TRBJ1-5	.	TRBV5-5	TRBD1	TGTGCCAGCAGCTCCTCAGGGGGGGATCAGCCCCAGCATTTT	CASSSSGGDQPQHF
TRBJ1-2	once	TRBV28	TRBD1	TGTGCCAGCAGTCCCCTCACCTCCGACAGGGACACCTTC	CASSPLTSDRDTF
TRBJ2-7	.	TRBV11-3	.	TGTGCCAGCAGCTTAGCCCCCCTTAGTGCGCAGTACTTC	CASSLAPLSAQYF
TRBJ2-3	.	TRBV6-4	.	TGTGCCAGCAGTGACAATTTCGCAGATACGCAGTATTTT	CASSDNFADTQYF
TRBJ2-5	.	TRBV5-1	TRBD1	TGCGCCAGCAGCTCAGGGGGTGAAGAGACCCAGTACTTC	CASSSGGEETQYF
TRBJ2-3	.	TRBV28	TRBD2	TGTGCCAGCAGGACGGGACTAGGGCGGGAGATTCGGAATACGCAGTATTTT	CASRTGLGREIRNTQYF
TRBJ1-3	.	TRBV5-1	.	TGCGCCAGCAGCTTGGACAGGGCTATTGGAAACACCATATATTTT	CASSLDRAIGNTIYF
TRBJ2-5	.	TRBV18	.	TGTGCCAGCTCACCAGGGCGGGGGCGAGAGGAGACCCAGTACTTC	CASSPGRGREETQYF
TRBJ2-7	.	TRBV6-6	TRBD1	TGTGCCAGCAGTCACCCAGGACAGGGAACGTACGAGCAGTACTTC	CASSHPGQGTYEQYF
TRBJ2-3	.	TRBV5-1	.	TGCGCCAGCAGACGACACTCCAGCACAGATACGCAGTATTTT	CASRRHSSTDTQYF
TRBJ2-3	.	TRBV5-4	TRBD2	TGTGCCAGCGCCTTTGCCGGGACTAGTTTTATGGATACGCAGTATTTT	CASAFAGTSFMDTQYF
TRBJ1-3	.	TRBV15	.	TGTGCCACCAGCAGAGGCCAGGGGATTGGAAACACCATATATTTT	CATSRGQGIGNTIYF
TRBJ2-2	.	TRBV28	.	TGTGCCAGCAGTTCCGGGACTTACACCGGGGAGCTGTTTTTT	CASSSGTYTGELFF
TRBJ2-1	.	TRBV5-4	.	TGTGCCAGCAGGACCGGGTCCCTCGGGGAGCAGTTCTTC	CASRTGSLGEQFF
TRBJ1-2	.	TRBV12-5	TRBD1	TGTGCTAGTGCCCTGGACAGGAATTTCTACACCTTC	CASALDRNFYTF
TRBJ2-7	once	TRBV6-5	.	TGTGCCAGCAGCCAGGTCTGGGGCTACGAGCAGTACTTC	CASSQVWGYEQYF
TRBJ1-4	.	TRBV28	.	TGTGCCAGCAGTTTATATCTAGTGGCCGCCGAATATGAAAAACTGTTTTTT	CASSLYLVAAEYEKLFF
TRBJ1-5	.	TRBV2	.	TGTGCCAGCACCGAGGTAGGGGCCAGTCAGCCCCAGCATTTT	CASTEVGASQPQHF
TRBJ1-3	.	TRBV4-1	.	TGCGCCAGCAGCCCACTAGGAGGTCTGGCTGGAAACACCATATATTTT	CASSPLGGLAGNTIYF
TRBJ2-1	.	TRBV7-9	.	TGTGCCAGCAGCTCCTTACGGGGGAAGGCCTACAATGAGCAGTTCTTC	CASSSLRGKAYNEQFF